This TCR beta chain appears in the sequencing data of a study of Graves' ophthalmopathy and Graves' hyperthyroidism. Researchers took RNA transcripts and amplified TCR beta CDR3 regions from them. HTBI primers were used in a first-round RT-PCR, which preceded a second-round multiplex PCR. Using its own MiXCR run on the multiplex PCR reads, TCRdb lists one record per CDR3 protein. The sample has around 1,000,000 distinct CDR3 sequences; 35% to 40% are singletons. Germline loops: CDR1 MGHRA, CDR2 YSYEKL. CDR3 length: 17 amino acids. The V and J ends lost 0 bases and 0 bases respectively, with 14 bases between them. This clonotype has a handful of counts. Its antigen is not identified. Certain patients, namely those with other autoimmune diseases, uncontrolled infections, pregnancy or lactation, were excluded. Clinicians diagnosed using symptoms, serum thyroxine, TRAb, thyroid ultrasound and orbital computed tomography.

Study results and limitations: The model predicted ophthalmopathy progression with about 70% sensitivity and around 72% specificity.

This clonotype was obtained from an adult man with Graves' hyperthyroidism. What was sequenced was peripheral blood or thyroid tissue (not recorded which). The V and J genes are TRBV4-1 and TRBJ1-2, with no clear D. In DNA form, the CDR3 reads TGCGCCAGCAGCCAAGATCGGCTCGGACCTGCTAACTATGGCTACACCTTC. Its translation is CASSQDRLGPANYGYTF.